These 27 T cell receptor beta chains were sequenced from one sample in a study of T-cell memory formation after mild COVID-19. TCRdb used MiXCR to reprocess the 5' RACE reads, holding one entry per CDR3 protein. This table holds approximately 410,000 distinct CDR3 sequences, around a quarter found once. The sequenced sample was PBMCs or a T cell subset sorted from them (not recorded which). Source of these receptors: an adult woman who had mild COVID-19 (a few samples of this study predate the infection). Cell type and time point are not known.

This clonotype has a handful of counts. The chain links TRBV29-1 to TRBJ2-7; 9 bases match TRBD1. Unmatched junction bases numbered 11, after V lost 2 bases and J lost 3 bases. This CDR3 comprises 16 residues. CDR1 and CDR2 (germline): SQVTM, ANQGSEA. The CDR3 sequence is CSVERFTRQGVYEQYF. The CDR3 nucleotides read TGCAGCGTTGAAAGGTTCACAAGACAGGGGGTCTACGAGCAGTACTTC.

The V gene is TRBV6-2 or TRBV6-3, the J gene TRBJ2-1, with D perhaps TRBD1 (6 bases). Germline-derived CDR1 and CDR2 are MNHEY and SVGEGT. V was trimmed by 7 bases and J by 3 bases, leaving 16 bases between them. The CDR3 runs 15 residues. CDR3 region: CASKVQGRGYNEQFF. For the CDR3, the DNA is TGTGCCAGCAAGGTACAGGGTCGGGGCTACAATGAGCAGTTCTTC.

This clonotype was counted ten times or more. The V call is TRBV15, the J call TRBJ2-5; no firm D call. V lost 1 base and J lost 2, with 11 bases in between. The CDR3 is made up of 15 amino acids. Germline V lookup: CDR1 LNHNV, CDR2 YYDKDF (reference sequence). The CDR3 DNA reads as TGTGCCACCAGCAGAGCAAGGGCCAGACAAGAGACCCAGTACTTC. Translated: CATSRARARQETQYF. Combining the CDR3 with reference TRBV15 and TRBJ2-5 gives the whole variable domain DAMVIQNPRYQVTQFGKPVTLSCSQTLNHNVMYWYQQKSSQAPKLLFHYYDKDFNNEADTPDNFQSRRPNTSFCFLDIRSPGLGDTAMYLCATSRARARQETQYFGPGTRLLVL.

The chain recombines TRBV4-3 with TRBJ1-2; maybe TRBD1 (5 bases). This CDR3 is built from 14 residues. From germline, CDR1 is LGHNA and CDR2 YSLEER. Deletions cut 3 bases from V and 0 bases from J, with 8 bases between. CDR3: CASSQATANYGYTF. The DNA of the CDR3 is TGCGCCAGCAGCCAGGCGACAGCTAACTATGGCTACACCTTC.

The CDR3 is CASSIGTGVSYEQYF. CDR3 nucleotide sequence: TGTGCCAGCAGCATCGGGACAGGGGTCTCCTACGAGCAGTACTTC. The V gene is TRBV9, the J gene TRBJ2-7; 10 bases map to TRBD1. The length of the CDR3 is 15 residues. The V segment lost 4 bases and the J segment 0 bases; nucleotides outside the gene matches: 4. CDR1 and CDR2 (germline): SGDLS, YYNGEE.

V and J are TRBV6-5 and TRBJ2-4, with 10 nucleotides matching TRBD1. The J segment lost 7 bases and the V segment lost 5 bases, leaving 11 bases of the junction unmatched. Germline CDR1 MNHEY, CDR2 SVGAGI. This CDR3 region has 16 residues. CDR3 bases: TGTGCCAGCAGTATTGGAGGGGACAGGGGTTTTAACATTCAGTACTTC. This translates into CASSIGGDRGFNIQYF.

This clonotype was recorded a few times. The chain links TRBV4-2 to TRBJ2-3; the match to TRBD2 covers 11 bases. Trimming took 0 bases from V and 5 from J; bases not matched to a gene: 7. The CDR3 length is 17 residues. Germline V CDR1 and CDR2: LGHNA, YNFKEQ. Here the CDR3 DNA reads TGTGCCAGCAGCCAAGATCGGATAGCGGGGGGGTTAGATACGCAGTATTTT. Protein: CASSQDRIAGGLDTQYF.

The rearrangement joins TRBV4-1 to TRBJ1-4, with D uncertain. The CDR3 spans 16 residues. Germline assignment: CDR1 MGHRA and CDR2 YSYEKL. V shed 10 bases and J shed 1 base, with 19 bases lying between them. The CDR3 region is CATKPRGSGTNEKLFF. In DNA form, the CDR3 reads TGCGCCACCAAGCCCCGGGGAAGTGGAACTAATGAAAAACTGTTTTTT.

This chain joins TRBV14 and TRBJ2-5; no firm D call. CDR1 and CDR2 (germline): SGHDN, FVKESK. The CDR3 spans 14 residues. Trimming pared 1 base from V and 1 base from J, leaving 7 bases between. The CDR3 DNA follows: TGTGCCAGCAGCCAAGTCGGTTTCCAAGAGACCCAGTACTTC. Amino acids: CASSQVGFQETQYF.

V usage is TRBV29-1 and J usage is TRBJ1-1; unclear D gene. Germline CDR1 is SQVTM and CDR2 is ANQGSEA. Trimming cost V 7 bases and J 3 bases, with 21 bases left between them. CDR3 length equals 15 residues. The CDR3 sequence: CSAPGRAGYDTEAFF. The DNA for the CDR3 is TGCAGCGCCCCTGGGAGGGCAGGTTATGACACTGAAGCTTTCTTT. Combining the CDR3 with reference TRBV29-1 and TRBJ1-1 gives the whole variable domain SAVISQKPSRDICQRGTSLTIQCQVDSQVTMMFWYRQQPGQSLTLIATANQGSEATYESGFVIDKFPISRPNLTFSTLTVSNMSPEDSSIYLCSAPGRAGYDTEAFFGQGTRLTVV.

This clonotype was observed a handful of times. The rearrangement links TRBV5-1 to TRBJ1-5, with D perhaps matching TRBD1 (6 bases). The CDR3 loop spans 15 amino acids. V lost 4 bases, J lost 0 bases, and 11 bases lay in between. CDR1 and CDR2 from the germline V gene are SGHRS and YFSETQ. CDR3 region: CASSPMGHSNQPQHF. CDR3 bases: TGCGCCAGCAGCCCCATGGGACATAGCAATCAGCCCCAGCATTTT.

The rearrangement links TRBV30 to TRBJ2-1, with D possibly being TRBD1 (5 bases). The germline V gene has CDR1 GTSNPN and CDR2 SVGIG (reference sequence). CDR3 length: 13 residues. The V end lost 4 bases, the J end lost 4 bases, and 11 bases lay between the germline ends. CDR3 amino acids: CAWISRVYNEQFF. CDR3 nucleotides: TGTGCCTGGATTAGCAGGGTTTACAATGAGCAGTTCTTC.

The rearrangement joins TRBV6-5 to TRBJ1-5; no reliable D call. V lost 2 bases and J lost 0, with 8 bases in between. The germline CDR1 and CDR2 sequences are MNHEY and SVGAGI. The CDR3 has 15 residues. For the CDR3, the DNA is TGTGCCAGCAGTTACAGACCGAATAGCAATCAGCCCCAGCATTTT. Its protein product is CASSYRPNSNQPQHF.

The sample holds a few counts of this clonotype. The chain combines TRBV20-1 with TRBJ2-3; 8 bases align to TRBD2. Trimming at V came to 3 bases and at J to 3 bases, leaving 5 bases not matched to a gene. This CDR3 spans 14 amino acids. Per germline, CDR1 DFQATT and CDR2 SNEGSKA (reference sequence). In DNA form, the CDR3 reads TGCAGTGCTAGTTGGGCGGGAGGAACAGATACGCAGTATTTT. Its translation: CSASWAGGTDTQYF.

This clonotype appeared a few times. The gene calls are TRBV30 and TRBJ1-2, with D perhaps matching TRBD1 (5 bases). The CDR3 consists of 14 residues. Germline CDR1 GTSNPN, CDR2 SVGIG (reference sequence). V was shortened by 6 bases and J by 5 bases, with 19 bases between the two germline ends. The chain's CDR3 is CACSTGLVGYGYTF. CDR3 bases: TGTGCCTGCTCCACGGGGCTTGTAGGGTATGGCTACACCTTC.

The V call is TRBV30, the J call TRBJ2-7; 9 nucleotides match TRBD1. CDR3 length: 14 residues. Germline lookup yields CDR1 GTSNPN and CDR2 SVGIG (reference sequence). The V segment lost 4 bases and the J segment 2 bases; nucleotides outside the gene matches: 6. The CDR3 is CAWTTGTGPYEQYF. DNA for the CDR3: TGTGCCTGGACAACCGGGACAGGGCCCTACGAGCAGTACTTC.

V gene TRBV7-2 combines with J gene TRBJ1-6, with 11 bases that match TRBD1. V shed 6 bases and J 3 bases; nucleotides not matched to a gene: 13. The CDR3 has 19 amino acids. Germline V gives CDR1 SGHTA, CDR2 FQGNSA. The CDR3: CASSPHLRDRGFYNSPLHF. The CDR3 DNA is TGTGCCAGCAGTCCTCACCTCCGGGACAGGGGGTTCTATAATTCACCCCTCCACTTT.

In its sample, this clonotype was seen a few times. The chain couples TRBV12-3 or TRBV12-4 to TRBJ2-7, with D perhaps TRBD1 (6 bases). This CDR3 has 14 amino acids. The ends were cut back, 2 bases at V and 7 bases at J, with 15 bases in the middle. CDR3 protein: CASSLMGALNEQYF. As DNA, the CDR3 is TGTGCCAGCAGTTTAATGGGGGCGCTTAATGAGCAGTACTTC.

CDR3 in amino acids: CATSDLSDQPQHF. CDR3 sequence (DNA): TGTGCCACCAGTGATTTGTCGGACCAGCCCCAGCATTTT. The genes are TRBV24-1 and TRBJ1-5; D unclear. Germline-derived CDR1 and CDR2 are KGHDR and SFDVKD. The CDR3 is 13 amino acids. Trimming left V 0 bases short and J 7 bases short, with 6 bases between.

CDR3 in amino acids: CSVEQGGVGNTIYF. The CDR3 bases are TGCAGCGTTGAACAGGGTGGGGTTGGAAACACCATATATTTT. J is TRBJ1-3 and V is TRBV29-1, with a weak D call TRBD1 (5 bases). CDR1 and CDR2 (germline): SQVTM, ANQGSEA. The CDR3 is made up of 14 amino acids. Deletions cut 2 bases from V and 3 bases from J, with 11 bases between.

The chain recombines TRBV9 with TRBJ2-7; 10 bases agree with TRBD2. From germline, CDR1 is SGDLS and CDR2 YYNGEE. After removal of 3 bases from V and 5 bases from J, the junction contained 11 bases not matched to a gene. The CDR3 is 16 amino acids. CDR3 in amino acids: CASSASLAGVDNEQYF. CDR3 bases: TGTGCCAGCAGCGCCTCCCTAGCGGGAGTTGATAACGAGCAGTACTTC. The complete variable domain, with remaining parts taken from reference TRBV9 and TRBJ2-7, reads DSGVTQTPKHLITATGQRVTLRCSPRSGDLSVYWYQQSLDQGLQFLIQYYNGEERAKGNILERFSAQQFPDLHSELNLSSLELGDSALYFCASSASLAGVDNEQYFGPGTRLTVT.

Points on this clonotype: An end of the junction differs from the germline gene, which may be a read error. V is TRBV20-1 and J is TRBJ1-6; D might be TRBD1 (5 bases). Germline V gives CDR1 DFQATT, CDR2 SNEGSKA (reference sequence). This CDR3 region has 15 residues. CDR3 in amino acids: CSARDSYEGYSPLHF. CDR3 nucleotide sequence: TGCAGTGCTCGAGACAGCTACGAAGGGTATTCACCCCTCCACTTT.

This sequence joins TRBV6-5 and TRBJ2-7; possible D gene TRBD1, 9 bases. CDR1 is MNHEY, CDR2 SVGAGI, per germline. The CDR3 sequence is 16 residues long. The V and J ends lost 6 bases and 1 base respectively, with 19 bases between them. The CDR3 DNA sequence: TGTGCCAGCAGGCCCCGGGGGGGACAGGGATCCTACGAGCAGTACTTC. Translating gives CASRPRGGQGSYEQYF.

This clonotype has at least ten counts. The CDR3 is CASGAGTLSNEQFF. The DNA for the CDR3 is TGTGCCAGCGGAGCCGGGACCTTGTCCAATGAGCAGTTCTTC. V usage is TRBV11-1 and J usage is TRBJ2-1; tentatively, D is TRBD1 or TRBD2 (5 bases each). Germline CDR1 is SGHAT and CDR2 is FQDESV (reference sequence). The ends were cut back, 8 bases at V and 6 bases at J, with 17 bases in the middle. This CDR3 is 14 amino acids long.

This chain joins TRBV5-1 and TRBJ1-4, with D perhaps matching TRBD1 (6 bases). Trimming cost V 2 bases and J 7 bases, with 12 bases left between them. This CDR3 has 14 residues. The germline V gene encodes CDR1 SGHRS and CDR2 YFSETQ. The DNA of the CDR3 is TGCGCCAGCAGCTTTGGGGGCCGTGGTGAAAAACTGTTTTTT. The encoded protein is CASSFGGRGEKLFF.

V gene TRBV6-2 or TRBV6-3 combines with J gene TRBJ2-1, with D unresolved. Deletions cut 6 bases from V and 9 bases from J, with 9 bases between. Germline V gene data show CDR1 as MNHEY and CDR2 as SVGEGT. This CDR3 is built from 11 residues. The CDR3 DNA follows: TGTGCCAGCAGCTGGAGTTCTGAGCAGTTCTTC. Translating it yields CASSWSSEQFF.

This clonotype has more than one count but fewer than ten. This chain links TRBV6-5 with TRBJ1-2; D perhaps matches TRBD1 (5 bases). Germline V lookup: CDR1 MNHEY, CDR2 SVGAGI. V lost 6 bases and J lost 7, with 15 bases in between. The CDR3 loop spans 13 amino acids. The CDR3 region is CASSYRRNGGYTF. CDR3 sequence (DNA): TGTGCCAGCAGCTACAGGCGAAACGGTGGCTACACCTTC.